Below are 28 T cell receptor beta chains sequenced from a single sample in a study of identical twins. TCRdb fed the 5' RACE reads into MiXCR, producing one record per CDR3 protein. The profile covers 1.5 million to 2 million distinct CDR3 sequences, with about 32% appearing a single time and 0.25% to 0.3% taken by the ten largest. Sequencing was done on a sample of cord blood. The receptors come from a newborn girl in good health.

This clonotype has only a few counts. The V gene is TRBV20-1, the J gene TRBJ1-1, with 9 bases fitting TRBD1. The CDR3 consists of 11 residues. Trimming removed 4 bases from V and 12 bases from J; junction bases left unmatched: 6. CDR1 DFQATT and CDR2 SNEGSKA come from the germline V gene (reference sequence). DNA of the CDR3: TGCAGTGCTAAGCCGGGACAGGGACCTTTCTTT. Translating it yields CSAKPGQGPFF.

This clonotype appeared a few times. The chain recombines TRBV28 with TRBJ2-6; no reliable D call. The CDR3 is 18 residues long. Germline CDR1 and CDR2: MDHEN and SYDVKM. Trimming stripped 6 bases from V and 1 base from J, with 19 bases between. CDR3 residues: CASSWNRVGPSGANVLTF. For the CDR3, the DNA is TGTGCCAGCAGCTGGAATCGTGTTGGGCCTTCTGGGGCCAACGTCCTGACTTTC.

This CDR3 reads CATSRDGRFLPHEQYF. In DNA, the CDR3 is TGTGCCACCAGCAGAGATGGTCGTTTCTTGCCCCACGAGCAGTACTTC. The chain couples TRBV15 to TRBJ2-7; D is unresolved. Trimming took off 0 bases at V and 5 bases at J, with 17 bases between the two ends. CDR3 size: 16 residues. Germline CDR1 and CDR2: LNHNV and YYDKDF (reference sequence). Full variable domain (outside the CDR3, taken from reference TRBV15 and TRBJ2-7): DAMVIQNPRYQVTQFGKPVTLSCSQTLNHNVMYWYQQKSSQAPKLLFHYYDKDFNNEADTPDNFQSRRPNTSFCFLDIRSPGLGDTAMYLCATSRDGRFLPHEQYFGPGTRLTVT.

V is TRBV10-3 and J is TRBJ2-7; perhaps TRBD2 as D (6 bases). Germline V CDR1 and CDR2: ENHRY, SYGVKD. V lost 6 bases and J 4 bases, leaving 13 bases between the germline ends. The CDR3 runs 13 residues. CDR3 in DNA: TGTGCCATCAGAGGACTGGAGGGGTACGAGCAGTACTTC. Translating it yields CAIRGLEGYEQYF.

This chain links TRBV9 with TRBJ2-3; D uncertain. CDR3 size: 14 residues. Germline V gives CDR1 SGDLS, CDR2 YYNGEE. The V and J ends lost 4 bases and 2 bases respectively, with 11 bases between them. For the CDR3, the DNA is TGTGCCAGCAGCAAGACGCCGCACACAGATACGCAGTATTTT. It codes for CASSKTPHTDTQYF.

In regard to this clonotype: Relative to the germline gene, one junction end is altered; a read error may explain this. The chain carries TRBV7-6 and TRBJ2-7, with D possibly matching TRBD2 (5 bases). Germline V gene data show CDR1 as SGHVS and CDR2 as FNYEAQ. The CDR3 covers 15 residues. The DNA for the CDR3 is TGTACCAGCAGCTTAGTCGACGGGAACATCTACGAGCAGTACTTC. Amino acid sequence: CTSSLVDGNIYEQYF.

This chain connects TRBV20-1 to TRBJ2-7, with a weak D call TRBD1 (5 bases). The CDR3 runs to 13 residues. Looked up from germline, CDR1 is DFQATT and CDR2 is SNEGSKA (reference sequence). V lost 5 bases and J 6 bases, leaving 17 bases between the germline ends. Here the CDR3 DNA reads TGCAGTGCTCAGCCAGGTCTAGGGGCCGAGCAGTACTTC. This codes for CSAQPGLGAEQYF.

This clonotype was picked up many times. CDR3 residues: CASSPTSGSGDTQYF. The CDR3 bases are TGTGCCAGCAGCCCGACTAGCGGGAGTGGAGATACGCAGTATTTT. The chain couples TRBV12-3 or TRBV12-4 to TRBJ2-3; 12 bases are a match to TRBD2. This CDR3 is 15 amino acids long. The V gene end was trimmed by 6 bases and the J gene end by 5 bases; junction bases not matched to a gene: 6.

Notes on this clonotype: Sequence at one end of the junction differs from germline and may be a read error. J is TRBJ1-1 and V is TRBV7-2, with D perhaps matching TRBD1 (6 bases). CDR3 size: 15 residues. Germline V gives CDR1 SGHTA, CDR2 FQGNSA. CDR3 loop: CATSFYRVGNTEAFF. The CDR3 bases are TGTGCCACCAGCTTCTACAGGGTGGGGAACACTGAAGCTTTCTTT.

V is TRBV20-1 and J is TRBJ2-1; the D gene is possibly TRBD2 (6 bases). Germline CDR1 and CDR2: DFQATT and SNEGSKA (reference sequence). V lost 2 bases and J lost 7, with 21 bases in between. This CDR3 has 16 amino acids. The CDR3 reads CSARTARGLSTNEQFF. The DNA for the CDR3 is TGCAGTGCTAGAACCGCTAGGGGACTGTCTACAAATGAGCAGTTCTTC.

The CDR3 bases are TGCGCCAGCAGCTGGGGACTAGCGGGATATCCCGGGGAGCTGTTTTTT. It is translated as CASSWGLAGYPGELFF. The chain couples TRBV5-1 to TRBJ2-2, with TRBD2 identical over 13 bases. From germline, CDR1 is SGHRS and CDR2 YFSETQ. V lost 3 bases, J lost 6 bases, and 5 bases stayed unmatched. CDR3 length: 16 amino acids.

The chain recombines TRBV28 with TRBJ2-3; 11 nucleotides align to TRBD1. The CDR3 spans 14 residues. After removal of 7 bases from V and 6 bases from J, the junction contained 6 bases not matched to a gene. Germline V lookup: CDR1 MDHEN, CDR2 SYDVKM. The CDR3 loop reads CASTQGQGGDTQYF. The DNA of the CDR3 is TGTGCCAGCACACAGGGACAGGGGGGGGATACGCAGTATTTT.

This chain uses TRBV28 with TRBJ2-1; either TRBD1 or TRBD2 may supply D (5 bases each). With the DNA end fitting TRBJ2-7 better, the J assignment may be wrong. Germline-derived CDR1 and CDR2 are MDHEN and SYDVKM. There are 15 residues in the CDR3. The CDR3, as DNA: TGTGCCAGCAGCCTCTTCGGGGCAGGGCGGAATGAGCAGTACTTC. This codes for CASSLFGAGRNEQYF.

This clonotype was observed a few times. The chain links TRBV9 to TRBJ2-1; D may be TRBD1 (5 bases). Deletions cut 3 bases from V and 0 bases from J, with 13 bases between. In germline, CDR1 is SGDLS, CDR2 YYNGEE. The CDR3 sequence is 16 residues long. The CDR3 sequence is CASSALQGSSYNEQFF. CDR3 in DNA: TGTGCCAGCAGCGCACTTCAGGGTAGCTCCTACAATGAGCAGTTCTTC.

As regards this clonotype: At one end the junction does not follow the germline gene, possibly because of a read error. This sequence joins TRBV5-1 and TRBJ1-6; 9 bases are a match to TRBD1. Germline V gene sequence: CDR1 SGHRS, CDR2 YFSETQ. This CDR3 comprises 15 residues. CDR3 residues: CASSLAGTGNSPPHF. The DNA of the CDR3 is TGCGCCAGCAGCTTGGCCGGGACAGGGAATTCACCCCCCCACTTT.

The genes are TRBV5-6 and TRBJ1-2, with 9 positions matching TRBD1. V was pared by 1 base and J by 6 bases, with 16 bases of the junction left unmatched. The CDR3 is 18 amino acids. Germline V gene lookup returns CDR1 SGHDT and CDR2 YYEEEE. CDR3: CASSLPPGQGMLRNGYTF. The CDR3 nucleotides read TGTGCCAGCAGCTTGCCACCGGGACAGGGAATGTTACGTAATGGCTACACCTTC.

The chain is built from TRBV3-1 and TRBJ2-3; no firm D call. Trimming took off 1 base at V and 7 bases at J, with 15 bases between the two ends. This CDR3 region has 15 residues. The V gene's germline CDR1 is LGHDT and CDR2 YNNKEL (reference sequence). The CDR3 here is CASSQGSSAAYTQYF. The DNA of the CDR3 is TGTGCCAGCAGCCAAGGGTCCTCCGCAGCTTATACGCAGTATTTT.

This clonotype was seen a few times. The chain employs TRBV25-1 and TRBJ1-4; TRBD1 matches at 7 bases. The CDR3 has 16 amino acids. CDR1 and CDR2 from the germline V gene are MGHDK and SYGVNS. After removal of 1 base from V and 2 bases from J, the junction contained 4 bases not matched to a gene. The DNA for the CDR3 is TGTGCCAGCAGTGAATTCACAGGGGATACTAATGAAAAACTGTTTTTT. It yields the protein CASSEFTGDTNEKLFF.

About this clonotype: One junction end does not reproduce the germline sequence, and a read error may be involved. This chain joins TRBV27 and TRBJ2-4, with D perhaps matching TRBD1 (6 bases). The DNA end is more similar to TRBJ2-5, so the J call may be wrong. This CDR3 has 14 amino acids. Germline CDR1 MNHEY, CDR2 SMNVEV (reference sequence). In DNA, the CDR3 is TGTGCCAGCAGTTTCCGGGACAATCAAGGGACCCAGTACTTC. It encodes CASSFRDNQGTQYF.

This clonotype was seen many times. The chain uses TRBV29-1 and TRBJ2-7; no reliable D call. The CDR3 totals 11 residues. The V gene lost 0 bases and the J gene lost 6 bases, with 6 bases spanning the gap. Per the germline V gene, CDR1 is SQVTM and CDR2 is ANQGSEA. The CDR3 sequence: CSVEDWSEQYF. The DNA for the CDR3 is TGCAGCGTTGAAGATTGGAGCGAGCAGTACTTC.

J is TRBJ2-1 and V is TRBV10-3; 7 bases line up with TRBD2. Germline V CDR1 and CDR2: ENHRY, SYGVKD. This CDR3 contains 15 residues. The junction had 6 bases not matched to a gene; V was cut back by 5 bases and J by 2 bases. The CDR3 bases are TGTGCCATCAGTCACCCTAGCGGTACCTACAATGAGCAGTTCTTC. Residues: CAISHPSGTYNEQFF.

The CDR3 DNA is TGCAGTGCTAAACCGGGATCCGCTAGTGAGCAGTTCTTC. The encoded protein is CSAKPGSASEQFF. V usage is TRBV20-1 and J usage is TRBJ2-1; possibly TRBD2 for D (5 bases). The CDR3 runs 13 residues. Germline V gene sequence: CDR1 DFQATT, CDR2 SNEGSKA (reference sequence). Trimming left V 4 bases short and J 9 bases short, with 16 bases between.

The rearrangement links TRBV27 to TRBJ2-1; D possibly corresponds to TRBD1 (6 bases). The CDR3 is 15 amino acids. V was pared by 3 bases and J by 4 bases, with 13 bases between. Germline-derived CDR1 and CDR2 are MNHEY and SMNVEV (reference sequence). The CDR3 nucleotides are TGTGCCAGCAGTTTGGGGGCGAGCTTATACAATGAGCAGTTCTTC. This encodes CASSLGASLYNEQFF.

This clonotype occurred many times. The genes are TRBV12-3 or TRBV12-4 and TRBJ2-3; D unclear. This CDR3 has 13 residues. The V end was cut by 7 bases, the J end by 8 bases, with 16 bases between. CDR3 loop: CASTRTGLGTQYF. CDR3 DNA: TGTGCCAGCACCCGAACGGGTTTGGGTACGCAGTATTTT.

This clonotype showed up just a few times. J is TRBJ2-7 and V is TRBV29-1; D is undetermined. V lost 4 bases, J lost 2 bases, and 9 bases lay in between. The germline CDR1 and CDR2 sequences are SQVTM and ANQGSEA. The CDR3 totals 12 residues. CDR3 amino acids: CSVVASTYEQYF. Written as DNA, the CDR3 is TGCAGCGTTGTCGCTAGTACCTACGAGCAGTACTTC.

Here the CDR3 DNA reads TGTGCCAGCAGTTTGGCAGGACGGGCTAATTCACCCCTCCACTTT. This gives the protein CASSLAGRANSPLHF. This sequence joins TRBV27 and TRBJ1-6; no firm D call. The CDR3 runs to 15 residues. CDR1 and CDR2 (germline): MNHEY, SMNVEV (reference sequence). Trimming took 3 bases from V and 6 from J, leaving 12 bases between them.

The chain is built from TRBV11-2 and TRBJ2-7, with 7 bases aligning to TRBD2. The CDR3 has 15 amino acids. The germline V gene encodes CDR1 SGHAT and CDR2 FQNNGV. V lost 2 bases and J lost 1; bases outside the gene matches: 5. The CDR3 DNA reads TGTGCCAGCAGCTTAATGTCTAGCGGTTCCTACGAGCAGTACTTC. Translation: CASSLMSSGSYEQYF.

The count of this clonotype is one. The V gene is TRBV25-1, the J gene TRBJ2-7, with D unresolved. TRBJ2-5 matches the DNA end more closely, so the J call is doubtful. Germline loops: CDR1 MGHDK, CDR2 SYGVNS. The CDR3 is 13 amino acids. The CDR3 coding sequence is TGTGCCAGCGGGTCCTTGACGTCGAGGACCCAGTACTTC. Residues: CASGSLTSRTQYF.